There are a few counts of the clone carrying this TCR beta chain. The target antigen is unknown. These data are taken from a study of OX40 agonist ivuxolimab in advanced cancers. Study-wide results and limits: Within 6 weeks, CD4+ and CD8+ blood T cells expanded clonally at 0.1 to 3.0 mg/kg.

Assay: immunoSEQ multiplex PCR; the TCRdb copy retains only in-frame clones and omits some. The data hold 65,000 to 85,000 clones, with about 80% observed a single time. Between the trimmed V and J ends, which lost 5 bases and 4 bases, there was a span of 17 bases. The CDR3 spans 15 residues. The germline gives CDR1 SEHNR, CDR2 FQNEAQ (reference sequence). This material consisted of CD4+ or CD8+ T cells sorted from blood, taken in a trial of the OX40 agonist ivuxolimab. The sequence derives from an adult with an advanced solid tumor such as melanoma, head and neck, liver or kidney cancer. The chain couples TRBV7-9 to TRBJ1-2; D not certain. The DNA for the CDR3 is TGTGCCAGCAGCCCCTTAAGAGGCGAGGGCTATGGCTACACCTTC. This encodes CASSPLRGEGYGYTF.